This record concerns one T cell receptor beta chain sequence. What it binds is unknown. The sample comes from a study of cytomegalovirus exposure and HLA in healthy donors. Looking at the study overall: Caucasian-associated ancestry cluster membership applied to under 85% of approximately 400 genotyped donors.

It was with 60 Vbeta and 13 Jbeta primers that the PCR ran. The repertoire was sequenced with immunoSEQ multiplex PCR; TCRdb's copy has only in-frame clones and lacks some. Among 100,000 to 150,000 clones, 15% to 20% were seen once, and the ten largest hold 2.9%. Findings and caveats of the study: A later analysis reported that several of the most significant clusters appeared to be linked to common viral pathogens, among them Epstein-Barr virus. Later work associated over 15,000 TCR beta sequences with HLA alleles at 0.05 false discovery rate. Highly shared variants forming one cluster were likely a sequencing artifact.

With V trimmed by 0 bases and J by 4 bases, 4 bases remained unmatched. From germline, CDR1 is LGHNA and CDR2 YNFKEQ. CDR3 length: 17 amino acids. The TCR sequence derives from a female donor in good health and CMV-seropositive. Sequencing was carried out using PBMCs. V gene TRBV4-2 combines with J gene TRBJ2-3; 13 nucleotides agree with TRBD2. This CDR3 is CASSQDVTSGGADTQYF. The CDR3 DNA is TGTGCCAGCAGCCAAGATGTCACTAGCGGGGGGGCAGATACGCAGTATTTT.